Below, 12 T cell receptor beta chains from the same sample are listed, as sequenced in a study of OX40 agonist ivuxolimab in advanced cancers. Clones were sequenced by immunoSEQ multiplex PCR, and TCRdb holds only the in-frame ones, with some missing. This table has 75,000 to 90,000 clones, around 91% appearing once. The input for sequencing was CD4+ or CD8+ T cells sorted from blood, taken in a trial of the OX40 agonist ivuxolimab. The receptors were sampled from an adult with an advanced solid tumor such as melanoma, head and neck, liver or kidney cancer.

This clone occurred once. This chain joins TRBV6-5 and TRBJ1-2, with TRBD1 matching over 8 bases. The length of the CDR3 is 14 residues. Trimming removed 5 bases from V and 8 bases from J; junction bases left unmatched: 10. Germline CDR1 reads MNHEY; CDR2 reads SVGAGI. The CDR3 spells CASSIQGDAVGYTF. In nucleotides, the CDR3 is TGTGCCAGCAGTATACAGGGGGATGCGGTGGGCTACACCTTC.

The chain's CDR3 is CASSSLQETQYF. The CDR3 nucleotides are TGCGCCAGCAGCTCGTTACAAGAGACCCAGTACTTC. V and J are TRBV5-1 and TRBJ2-5; the D is unclear. This CDR3 comprises 12 residues. Trimming left V 3 bases short and J 2 bases short, with 5 bases between. Germline CDR1 and CDR2: SGHRS and YFSETQ.

This chain joins TRBV2 and TRBJ2-3; 15 nucleotides line up with TRBD2. The CDR3 totals 17 residues. Germline assignment: CDR1 SNHLY and CDR2 FYNNEI. V trimming: 7 bases; J trimming: 4 bases; junction bases outside the gene matches: 9. Written as DNA, the CDR3 is TGTGCCAGCACCCTGGGACTAGCGGGAGGAGGTGCAGATACGCAGTATTTT. This gives the protein CASTLGLAGGGADTQYF. Supplemented by reference TRBV2 and TRBJ2-3, the full variable domain reads EPEVTQTPSHQVTQMGQEVILRCVPISNHLYFYWYRQILGQKVEFLVSFYNNEISEKSEIFDDQFSVERPDGSNFTLKIRSTKLEDSAMYFCASTLGLAGGGADTQYFGPGTRLTVL.

The chain has TRBV11-2 and TRBJ1-1, with D possibly matching TRBD1 (6 bases). Trimming left V 6 bases short and J 1 base short, with 12 bases between. The CDR3 consists of 14 residues. Germline V gene data show CDR1 as SGHAT and CDR2 as FQNNGV. CDR3 in amino acids: CASRHPGQNTEAFF. The DNA of the CDR3 is TGTGCCAGCAGGCACCCGGGACAGAACACTGAAGCTTTCTTT.

This chain links TRBV5-4 with TRBJ2-7, with D maybe TRBD2 (5 bases). Germline-derived CDR1 and CDR2 are SGHNT and YYREEE (reference sequence). The V gene lost 4 bases and the J gene lost 4 bases, with 18 bases spanning the gap. This CDR3 comprises 15 residues. Here the CDR3 reads CASSQVSGSLYEQYF. The CDR3, as DNA: TGTGCCAGCAGCCAAGTGTCGGGATCCCTTTACGAGCAGTACTTC.

V and J are TRBV5-6 and TRBJ1-5; possible D gene TRBD1, 6 bases. Trimming pared 4 bases from V and 9 bases from J, leaving 11 bases between. CDR3 length: 12 amino acids. CDR1 and CDR2 (germline): SGHDT, YYEEEE. CDR3 in DNA: TGTGCCAGCAGCCTGAAACAGGGGCCCCAGCATTTT. Amino acids: CASSLKQGPQHF.

The chain employs TRBV7-2 and TRBJ1-2, with no clear D. V lost 5 bases to trimming and J lost 4 bases, with 14 bases between them. Germline loops: CDR1 SGHTA, CDR2 FQGNSA. This CDR3 spans 14 amino acids. CDR3 in amino acids: CASSQEGKSYGYTF. In nucleotides, the CDR3 is TGTGCCAGCAGCCAAGAAGGGAAAAGCTATGGCTACACCTTC.

CDR3 amino acids: CASSLTRLYGYTF. CDR3 bases: TGTGCCAGCAGCCTGACAAGGCTTTATGGCTACACCTTC. V gene TRBV5-4 combines with J gene TRBJ1-2; D not certain. Trimming stripped 4 bases from V and 5 bases from J, with 12 bases between. Germline V gene data show CDR1 as SGHNT and CDR2 as YYREEE (reference sequence). The CDR3 is made up of 13 amino acids.

The chain is built from TRBV12-5 and TRBJ1-3; D not resolved. Trimming took off 1 base at V and 4 bases at J, with 2 bases between the two ends. In germline, CDR1 is LGHNT, CDR2 FRNRAP. The CDR3 loop spans 12 amino acids. As DNA, the CDR3 is TGTGCTAGTGGTTTGGCAGGAAACACCATATATTTT. Translated, it gives CASGLAGNTIYF.

This rearrangement joins TRBV11-2 to TRBJ1-3; TRBD1 matches at 7 bases. V trimming: 5 bases; J trimming: 2 bases; junction bases outside the gene matches: 3. Germline V lookup: CDR1 SGHAT, CDR2 FQNNGV. This CDR3 has 14 amino acids. The CDR3, as DNA: TGTGCCAGCAGCCCAACAGGGGCTGGAAACACCATATATTTT. Amino acids: CASSPTGAGNTIYF.

This rearrangement joins TRBV19 to TRBJ2-1, with unresolved D. Trimming took 1 base from V and 8 from J, leaving 9 bases between them. The germline CDR1 and CDR2 sequences are LNHDA and SQIVND (reference sequence). The CDR3 is 13 amino acids. The CDR3 DNA reads as TGTGCCAGTAGTATAGGTGTGAGCGATGAGCAGTTCTTC. It translates to CASSIGVSDEQFF.

The J gene is TRBJ2-1, the V gene TRBV19, with 9 bases identical to TRBD2. Germline lookup yields CDR1 LNHDA and CDR2 SQIVND (reference sequence). J lost 7 bases, V lost 2 bases, and 3 bases had no gene match. The CDR3 has 14 amino acids. The CDR3 coding sequence is TGTGCCAGTAGTATAAATAGCGGGAGTAATGAGCAGTTCTTC. Translating it yields CASSINSGSNEQFF.